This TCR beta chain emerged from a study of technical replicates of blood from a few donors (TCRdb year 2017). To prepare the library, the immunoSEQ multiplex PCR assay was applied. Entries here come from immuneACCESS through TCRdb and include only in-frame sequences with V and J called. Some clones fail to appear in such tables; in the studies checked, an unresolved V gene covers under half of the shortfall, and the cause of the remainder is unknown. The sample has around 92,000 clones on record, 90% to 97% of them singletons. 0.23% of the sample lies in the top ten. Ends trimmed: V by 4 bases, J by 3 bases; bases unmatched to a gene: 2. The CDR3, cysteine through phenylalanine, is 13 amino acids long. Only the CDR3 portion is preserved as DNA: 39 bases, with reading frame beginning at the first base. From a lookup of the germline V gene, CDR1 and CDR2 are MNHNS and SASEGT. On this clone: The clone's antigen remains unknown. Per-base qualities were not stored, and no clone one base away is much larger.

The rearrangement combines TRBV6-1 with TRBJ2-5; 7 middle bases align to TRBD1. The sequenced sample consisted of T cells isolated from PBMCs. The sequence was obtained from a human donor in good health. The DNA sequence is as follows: TGTGCCAGCAGTGCAGGGACAGAAGAGACCCAGTACTTC. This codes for CASSAGTEETQYF.